A single sample gave rise to the 9 T cell receptor beta chains below, sequenced in a study of T cell repertoires in cytomegalovirus infection. From the reads, TCRdb called clonotypes with MiXCR, one entry per CDR3 protein. This sample carries 510,000 or so distinct CDR3 sequences, around 27% of them seen once, and the ten largest clones take under 15%. Sequenced: PBMCs. These receptors were taken from a human donor in good health (CMV status not recorded). Some clones in this sample may be carry-over from other donors' samples.

This clonotype turned up a few times. Written as DNA, the CDR3 is TGTGCCAGTAGTACCGATAGGGACAGGGCGGCTTTCTTT. This translates into CASSTDRDRAAFF. This chain joins TRBV19 and TRBJ1-1; 9 nucleotides agree with TRBD1. V dropped 4 bases and J dropped 11; count of bases not matched to a gene: 8. This CDR3 has 13 amino acids. Germline loops: CDR1 LNHDA, CDR2 SQIVND (reference sequence).

This clonotype was seen only a few times. The V call is TRBV19, the J call TRBJ2-1; TRBD2 aligns across 10 bases. The germline V gene has CDR1 LNHDA and CDR2 SQIVND (reference sequence). After removal of 0 bases from V and 8 bases from J, the junction contained 13 bases not matched to a gene. This CDR3 is 18 amino acids long. The CDR3 DNA reads as TGTGCCAGTAGTATAGAAGTCCTAGCGGGAGTAGGAGGCGATGAGCAGTTCTTC. Amino acid sequence: CASSIEVLAGVGGDEQFF.

This clonotype has at least ten counts. V gene TRBV7-2 combines with J gene TRBJ2-7; D unresolved. The CDR3 spans 13 residues. Trimming removed 3 bases from V and 6 bases from J, with 12 bases in between. Germline assignment: CDR1 SGHTA and CDR2 FQGNSA. The chain's CDR3 is CASSFADWGEQYF. The CDR3 nucleotides are TGTGCCAGCAGCTTCGCTGACTGGGGCGAGCAGTACTTC.

The rearrangement links TRBV2 to TRBJ2-5; D is possibly TRBD1 (6 bases). With 4 bases removed from V and 4 bases from J, the gap between germline ends came to 10 bases. Germline V gene sequence: CDR1 SNHLY, CDR2 FYNNEI. There are 13 residues in the CDR3. CDR3 region: CASSAQGPETQYF. The CDR3 DNA reads as TGTGCCAGCAGTGCACAGGGTCCAGAGACCCAGTACTTC.

This clonotype occurred many times. J is TRBJ2-7 and V is TRBV11-3; 10 bases line up with TRBD2. CDR1 and CDR2 (germline): SGHNT, YENEEA. V lost 5 bases to trimming and J lost 2 bases; unmatched junction nucleotides: 6. The CDR3 totals 15 residues. The CDR3 region is CASSPPSGGAYEQYV. DNA for the CDR3: TGTGCCAGCAGCCCCCCTAGCGGGGGTGCCTACGAGCAGTACGTC.

The chain links TRBV10-1 to TRBJ2-5; D remains unclear. Germline V lookup: CDR1 WNHNN, CDR2 SYGVQD (reference sequence). The V and J ends lost 4 bases and 7 bases respectively, with 16 bases between them. The CDR3 extends over 14 amino acids. The CDR3 bases are TGCGCCAGCAGTGCCGGACGGGCCCCGGGGACCCAGTACTTC. Its protein is CASSAGRAPGTQYF.

A note on this clonotype: This could be a read error, since a much larger clone is one nucleotide away. The chain has TRBV10-3 and TRBJ2-3, with TRBD1 identical over 7 bases. The ends lost 10 bases at V and 0 bases at J; junction bases unmatched: 10. CDR1 is ENHRY and CDR2 is SYGVKD in the germline V gene. This CDR3 region has 15 residues. This chain's CDR3 is CATITGESSTDTQYF. As DNA, the CDR3 is TGTGCCACCATAACAGGGGAGTCTAGCACAGATACGCAGTATTTT.

The rearrangement links TRBV12-3 or TRBV12-4 to TRBJ2-5; D gene unclear. Trimming removed 6 bases at V and 2 bases at J, with 13 bases between. The CDR3 covers 14 residues. As DNA, the CDR3 is TGTGCCAGCAGCCCCACTACGTTACAAGAGACCCAGTACTTC. Its translation: CASSPTTLQETQYF.

This clonotype has a handful of counts. The chain couples TRBV7-2 to TRBJ2-7; tentatively, D is TRBD2 (6 bases). The germline V gene has CDR1 SGHTA and CDR2 FQGNSA. This CDR3 spans 15 amino acids. V was trimmed by 5 bases and J by 3 bases, leaving 17 bases between them. The CDR3 sequence is CASSQAVAAYYEQYV. CDR3 DNA: TGTGCCAGCAGCCAAGCGGTAGCGGCGTACTACGAGCAGTACGTC.